This T cell receptor beta chain originates from a study of long-term antiretroviral therapy in people with HIV. Notes on the study in general: Blood was collected between the mid-2000s and the late 2010s, possibly under older ART regimens.

Sequencing relied on immunoSEQ assay v3.0, run at survey level. The repertoire was sequenced with immunoSEQ multiplex PCR; TCRdb's copy has only in-frame clones and lacks some. The sample records approximately 25,000 clones, 70% to 85% being singletons. V dropped 10 bases and J dropped 2 bases, with 15 bases sitting between them. Per the germline V gene, CDR1 is MNHNY and CDR2 is SVGAGI (reference sequence). This CDR3 region has 14 residues. Remarks on this clone: Its matching antigen is unknown.

This sequence joins TRBV6-6 and TRBJ1-5; possibly TRBD1 for D (5 bases). This TCR was recovered from a woman between 40 and 50 years old with HIV. The sequenced sample was unsorted PBMCs, obtained 1.2 years after starting antiretroviral therapy. The CDR3 nucleotides read TGTGCCACGGGGGGGGACCAACGCAATCAGCCCCAGCATTTT. This codes for CATGGDQRNQPQHF.